The T cell receptor (beta chain) described here comes from a study of PD-1 blockade in classical Hodgkin lymphoma. General study findings and limits: Lower baseline TCR diversity marked trial partial responders and progressors. While CD8+ TCR diversity did not rise significantly by C4D1, CD4+ TCR diversity did. Compared with healthy donors, newly diagnosed patients reportedly showed lower baseline TCR diversity.

Germline lookup yields CDR1 MNHEY and CDR2 SVGAGI. This CDR3 is 15 amino acids long. Trimming shortened V by 0 bases and J by 7 bases, and 15 bases separated the two germline ends. Concerning this clone: Its specificity is unknown.

Relapse after autologous stem cell transplantation occurred in every patient, and brentuximab vedotin exposure varied. Assay used: immunoSEQ multiplex PCR; TCRdb lists only in-frame clones, some missing. Among around 13,000 clones listed, 81% were seen once. This chain joins TRBV6-5 and TRBJ1-1; D is possibly TRBD1 (5 bases). The sequencing here drew on peripheral blood mononuclear cells (PBMCs), taken at baseline. This TCR was recovered from a human donor with classical Hodgkin lymphoma. The CDR3 loop reads CASSYSSRGGLEAFF. CDR3 coding DNA: TGTGCCAGCAGTTACTCGAGTAGGGGTGGGCTTGAAGCTTTCTTT.